This T cell receptor beta chain was profiled in a study of PD-L1 blockade in urothelial cancer. Overall study context: Samples came from 3 weeks, at the second dose, and 6 weeks into treatment.

Each patient's cancer was a locally advanced or metastatic urothelial carcinoma. Using immunoSEQ multiplex PCR, the repertoire was profiled, and TCRdb retains in-frame clones only, with some absent. The repertoire consists of 30,000 to 35,000 clones, with 75% to 85% occurring once and the leading ten covering 30%. This sequence was found in a man aged 60-69 years with urothelial cancer. This specimen consisted of PBMCs, obtained around atezolizumab (anti-PD-L1) treatment.

The CDR3 loop reads CASSTTREGRNSPLHF. CDR3 DNA: TGTGCCAGCAGCACTACCCGGGAGGGTAGGAATTCACCCCTCCACTTT. The genes are TRBV5-4 and TRBJ1-6; D is undetermined. Trimming stripped 4 bases from V and 7 bases from J, with 18 bases between. Germline V lookup: CDR1 SGHNT, CDR2 YYREEE (reference sequence). CDR3 size: 16 residues.